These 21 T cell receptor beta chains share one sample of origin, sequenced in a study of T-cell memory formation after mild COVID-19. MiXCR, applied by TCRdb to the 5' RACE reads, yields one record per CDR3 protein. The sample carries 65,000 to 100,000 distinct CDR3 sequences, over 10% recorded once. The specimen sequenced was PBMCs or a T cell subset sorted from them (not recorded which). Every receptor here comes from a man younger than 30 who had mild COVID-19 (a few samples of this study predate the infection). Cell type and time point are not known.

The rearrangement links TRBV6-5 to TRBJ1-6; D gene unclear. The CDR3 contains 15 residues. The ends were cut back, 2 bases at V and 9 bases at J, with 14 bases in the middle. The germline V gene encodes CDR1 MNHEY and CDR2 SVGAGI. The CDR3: CASSYTEGRSSPLHF. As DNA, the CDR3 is TGTGCCAGCAGTTACACTGAGGGAAGGTCTTCACCCCTCCACTTT.

The CDR3 sequence: CASSPRVNYGYTF. The CDR3 region has the DNA TGTGCCAGCAGTCCCAGGGTGAACTATGGCTACACCTTC. The chain employs TRBV28 and TRBJ1-2; TRBD1 might be the D (5 bases). CDR3 size: 13 residues. Trimming removed 5 bases from V and 2 bases from J, with 9 bases in between. The germline V gene encodes CDR1 MDHEN and CDR2 SYDVKM.

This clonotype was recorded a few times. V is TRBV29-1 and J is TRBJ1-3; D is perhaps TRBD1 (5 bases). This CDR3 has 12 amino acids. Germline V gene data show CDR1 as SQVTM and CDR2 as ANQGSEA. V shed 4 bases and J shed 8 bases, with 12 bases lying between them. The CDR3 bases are TGCAGCGTTGCGGTTCCGGGGGACACCATATATTTT. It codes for CSVAVPGDTIYF.

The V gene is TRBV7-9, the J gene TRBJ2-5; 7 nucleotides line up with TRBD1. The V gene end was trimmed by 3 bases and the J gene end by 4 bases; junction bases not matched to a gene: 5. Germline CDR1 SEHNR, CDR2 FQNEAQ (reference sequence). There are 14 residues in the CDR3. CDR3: CASSLTGTRETQYF. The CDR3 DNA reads TGTGCCAGCAGCTTGACAGGGACGAGAGAGACCCAGTACTTC.

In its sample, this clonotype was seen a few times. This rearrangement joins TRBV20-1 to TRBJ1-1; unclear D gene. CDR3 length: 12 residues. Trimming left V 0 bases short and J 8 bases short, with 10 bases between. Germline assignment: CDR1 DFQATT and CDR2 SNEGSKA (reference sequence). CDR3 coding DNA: TGCAGTGCTAGAGATACGAAAGGCGAAGCTTTCTTT. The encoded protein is CSARDTKGEAFF.

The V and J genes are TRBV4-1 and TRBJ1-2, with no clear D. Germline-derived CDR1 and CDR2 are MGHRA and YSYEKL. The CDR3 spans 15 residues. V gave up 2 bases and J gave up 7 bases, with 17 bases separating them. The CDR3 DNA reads TGCGCCAGCAGCCAATACCTGAGCGTTGGCTCTGGCTACACCTTC. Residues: CASSQYLSVGSGYTF.

CDR3 DNA: TGTGCCAGCAGTTTAGCAGGGGACACTGAAGCTTTCTTT. Translation: CASSLAGDTEAFF. V is TRBV28 and J is TRBJ1-1, with D possibly matching TRBD1 (6 bases). The CDR3 covers 13 residues. Per germline, CDR1 MDHEN and CDR2 SYDVKM. V was clipped by 2 bases and J by 3 bases, with 7 bases between them. The variable domain in full, with the rest retrieved from reference TRBV28 and TRBJ1-1, is DVKVTQSSRYLVKRTGEKVFLECVQDMDHENMFWYRQDPGLGLRLIYFSYDVKMKEKGDIPEGYSVSREKKERFSLILESASTNQTSMYLCASSLAGDTEAFFGQGTRLTVV.

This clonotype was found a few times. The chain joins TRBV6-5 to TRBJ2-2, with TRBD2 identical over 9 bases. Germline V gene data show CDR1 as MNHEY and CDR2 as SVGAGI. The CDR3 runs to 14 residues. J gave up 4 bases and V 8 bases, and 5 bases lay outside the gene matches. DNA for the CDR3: TGTGCCAGCGCCCCAGCGGGGGGCACCGGGGAGCTGTTTTTT. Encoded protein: CASAPAGGTGELFF.

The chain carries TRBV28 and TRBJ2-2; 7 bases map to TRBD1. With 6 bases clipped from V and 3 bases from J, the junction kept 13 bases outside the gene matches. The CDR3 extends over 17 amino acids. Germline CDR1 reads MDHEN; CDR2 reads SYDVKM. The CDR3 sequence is CASSPPDRVLDTGELFF. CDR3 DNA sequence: TGTGCCAGCAGCCCGCCCGACAGGGTTTTAGACACCGGGGAGCTGTTTTTT. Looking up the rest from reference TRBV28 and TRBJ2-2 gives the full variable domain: DVKVTQSSRYLVKRTGEKVFLECVQDMDHENMFWYRQDPGLGLRLIYFSYDVKMKEKGDIPEGYSVSREKKERFSLILESASTNQTSMYLCASSPPDRVLDTGELFFGEGSRLTVL.

The CDR3 loop reads CASSRSTEAFF. The CDR3 region has the DNA TGTGCCAGCAGCCGTAGCACTGAAGCTTTCTTT. The rearrangement joins TRBV6-2 or TRBV6-3 to TRBJ1-1; no clear D. Trimming removed 6 bases from V and 4 bases from J, with 6 bases in between. The CDR3 length is 11 residues. Germline-derived CDR1 and CDR2 are MNHEY and SVGEGT.

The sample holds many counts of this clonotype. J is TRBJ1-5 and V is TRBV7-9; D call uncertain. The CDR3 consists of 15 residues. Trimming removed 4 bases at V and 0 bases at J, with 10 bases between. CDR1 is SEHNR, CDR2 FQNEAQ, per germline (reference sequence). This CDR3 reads CASSSADHSNQPQHF. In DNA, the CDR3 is TGTGCCAGCAGCTCTGCAGACCATAGCAATCAGCCCCAGCATTTT.

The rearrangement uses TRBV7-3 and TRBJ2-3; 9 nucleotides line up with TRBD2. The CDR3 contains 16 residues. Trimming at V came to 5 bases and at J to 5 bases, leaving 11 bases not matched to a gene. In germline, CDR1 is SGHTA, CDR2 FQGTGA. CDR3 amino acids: CASSPNSGGIGDTQYF. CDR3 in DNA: TGTGCCAGCAGCCCGAATAGCGGGGGAATCGGAGATACGCAGTATTTT.

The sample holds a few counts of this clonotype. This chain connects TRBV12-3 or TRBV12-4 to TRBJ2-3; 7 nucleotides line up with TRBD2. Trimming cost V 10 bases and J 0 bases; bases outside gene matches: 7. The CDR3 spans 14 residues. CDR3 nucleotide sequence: TGTGCCACAATGGGGGGGAAGAGCACAGATACGCAGTATTTT. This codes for CATMGGKSTDTQYF.

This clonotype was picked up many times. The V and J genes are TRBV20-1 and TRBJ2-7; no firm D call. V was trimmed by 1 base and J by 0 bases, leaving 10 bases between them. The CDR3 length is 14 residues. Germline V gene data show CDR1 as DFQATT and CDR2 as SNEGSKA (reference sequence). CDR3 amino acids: CSARGPTGSYEQYF. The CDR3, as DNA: TGCAGTGCTAGAGGCCCGACCGGCTCCTACGAGCAGTACTTC.

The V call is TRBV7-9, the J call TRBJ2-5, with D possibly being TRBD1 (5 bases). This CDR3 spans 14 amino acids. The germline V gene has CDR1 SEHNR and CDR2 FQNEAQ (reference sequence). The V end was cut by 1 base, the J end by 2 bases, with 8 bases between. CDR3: CASSLEGRQETQYF. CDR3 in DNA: TGTGCCAGCAGCTTAGAGGGGCGACAAGAGACCCAGTACTTC. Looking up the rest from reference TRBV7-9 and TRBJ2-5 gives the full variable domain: DTGVSQNPRHKITKRGQNVTFRCDPISEHNRLYWYRQTLGQGPEFLTYFQNEAQLEKSRLLSDRFSAERPKGSFSTLEIQRTEQGDSAMYLCASSLEGRQETQYFGPGTRLLVL.

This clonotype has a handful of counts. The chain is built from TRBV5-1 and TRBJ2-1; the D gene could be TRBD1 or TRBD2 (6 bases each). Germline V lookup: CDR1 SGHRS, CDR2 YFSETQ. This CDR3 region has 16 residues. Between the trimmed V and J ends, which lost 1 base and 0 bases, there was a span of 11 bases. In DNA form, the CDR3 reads TGCGCCAGCAGCTTGCGGAGGGGGAGCTCCTACAATGAGCAGTTCTTC. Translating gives CASSLRRGSSYNEQFF. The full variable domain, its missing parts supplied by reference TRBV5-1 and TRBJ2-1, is KAGVTQTPRYLIKTRGQQVTLSCSPISGHRSVSWYQQTPGQGLQFLFEYFSETQRNKGNFPGRFSGRQFSNSRSEMNVSTLELGDSALYLCASSLRRGSSYNEQFFGPGTRLTVL.

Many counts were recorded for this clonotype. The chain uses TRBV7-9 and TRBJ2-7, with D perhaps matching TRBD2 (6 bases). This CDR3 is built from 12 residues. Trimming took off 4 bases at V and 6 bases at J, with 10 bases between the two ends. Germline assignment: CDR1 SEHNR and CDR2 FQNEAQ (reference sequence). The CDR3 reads CASSSRGFEQYF. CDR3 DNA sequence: TGTGCCAGCAGCTCACGGGGGTTCGAGCAGTACTTC.

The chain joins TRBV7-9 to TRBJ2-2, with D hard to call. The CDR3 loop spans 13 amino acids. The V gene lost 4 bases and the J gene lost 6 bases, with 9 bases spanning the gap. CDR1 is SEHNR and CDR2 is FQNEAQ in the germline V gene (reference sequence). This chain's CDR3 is CASSSVGSGELFF. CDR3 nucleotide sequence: TGTGCCAGCAGCTCAGTGGGTTCCGGGGAGCTGTTTTTT.

The CDR3: CASSPQGGDYGYTF. Written as DNA, the CDR3 is TGTGCCAGCAGTCCACAGGGGGGAGACTATGGCTACACCTTC. The chain joins TRBV12-3 or TRBV12-4 to TRBJ1-2; 8 bases map to TRBD1. This CDR3 contains 14 residues. With V trimmed by 5 bases and J by 3 bases, 5 bases remained unmatched.

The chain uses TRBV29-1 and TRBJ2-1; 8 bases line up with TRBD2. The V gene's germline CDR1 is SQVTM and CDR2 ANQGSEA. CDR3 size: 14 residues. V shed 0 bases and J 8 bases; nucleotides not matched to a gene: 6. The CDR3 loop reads CSVEDERGNDEQFF. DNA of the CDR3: TGCAGCGTTGAAGATGAGCGGGGGAACGATGAGCAGTTCTTC.

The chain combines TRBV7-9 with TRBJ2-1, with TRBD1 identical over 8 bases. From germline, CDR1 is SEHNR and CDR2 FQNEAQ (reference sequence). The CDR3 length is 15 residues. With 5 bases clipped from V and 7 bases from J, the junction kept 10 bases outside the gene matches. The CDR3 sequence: CASSASRQGMNEQFF. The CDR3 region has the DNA TGTGCCAGCAGCGCAAGCCGACAGGGGATGAATGAGCAGTTCTTC.